These T cell receptor beta chains were read from a single sample in a study of human T cells and chemical hapten exposure. TCRdb analysed the reads with MiXCR anew, one entry per CDR3 protein. The data hold about 120,000 distinct CDR3 sequences, with around 9% observed a single time. The sample comprised whole blood. The receptors derive from a human donor in good health. Some clones in this sample may be carry-over from other donors' samples. Each CDR3 is given without its conserved first and last residue.

V: TRBV5-1
J: TRBJ1-5
CDR3: ASSLRPDQPQH

V: TRBV20-1
J: TRBJ2-3
CDR3: SATPRTSGILDTQY

V: TRBV20-1
J: TRBJ2-7
CDR3: SAFTGGHSSYEQY

V: TRBV5-1
J: TRBJ2-2
CDR3: ASSGQGFGYTGELF

V: TRBV5-1
J: TRBJ1-1
CDR3: ASSPGQGRDTEAF

V: TRBV25-1
J: TRBJ2-1
CDR3: ASSPPGSQGYNEQF

V: TRBV12-3/TRBV12-4
J: TRBJ2-2
CDR3: ASSLYFGPVNTGELF

V: TRBV7-9
J: TRBJ2-3
CDR3: ASSVTSGVTDTQY

V: TRBV2
J: TRBJ1-1
CDR3: ASSEPPGPTEAF

V: TRBV6-5
J: TRBJ2-3
CDR3: ASSHRGLTDTQY

V: TRBV2
J: TRBJ2-1
CDR3: ASTGLGGPPFLEQF

V: TRBV4-3
J: TRBJ2-5
CDR3: ASSPAWAGGETQY

V: TRBV20-1
J: TRBJ1-1
CDR3: SASWQGHLNTEAF

V: TRBV7-6
J: TRBJ2-5
CDR3: ASRPYVGQETQY

V: TRBV6-6
J: TRBJ2-5
CDR3: ASSTGLVRETQY

V: TRBV20-1
J: TRBJ2-1
CDR3: SASQGAREQF

V: TRBV4-3
J: TRBJ2-3
CDR3: ASSQDWSSTDTQY

V: TRBV5-1
J: TRBJ2-3
CDR3: ASRFTDTQY

V: TRBV21-1
J: TRBJ1-2
CDR3: ASRLINRGHGYT

V: TRBV11-2
J: TRBJ1-1
CDR3: ASSLGRSGTEAF

V: TRBV20-1
J: TRBJ2-3
CDR3: SAWSGGVTDTQY

V: TRBV11-1
J: TRBJ1-1
CDR3: ASSFITGMNTEAF

V: TRBV20-1
J: TRBJ2-3
CDR3: SARFPGDTQY

V: TRBV14
J: TRBJ2-1
CDR3: ASSQERWSGGYNEQF

V: TRBV7-9
J: TRBJ2-1
CDR3: ASSLPPAVQGANEQF

V: TRBV7-2
J: TRBJ2-7
CDR3: ASRGRAQGAYEQY

V: TRBV10-2
J: TRBJ2-6
CDR3: ASSKVWGTQPGANVLT

V: TRBV5-5
J: TRBJ2-3
CDR3: ASSFLAGGHWAQY

V: TRBV30
J: TRBJ1-1
CDR3: AWNQGMRTEAF

V: TRBV7-9
J: TRBJ1-5
CDR3: ASSFTGTGNSQPQH

V: TRBV7-2
J: TRBJ2-7
CDR3: ASSYGQGSYEQY

V: TRBV11-2
J: TRBJ2-7
CDR3: ASSVAYEQY

V: TRBV2
J: TRBJ1-1
CDR3: ASSSTANTEAF

V: TRBV20-1
J: TRBJ1-5
CDR3: SALTQVNQPQH

V: TRBV6-6
J: TRBJ1-6
CDR3: ASRDGSSPLH

V: TRBV19
J: TRBJ2-1
CDR3: ASSIGWTPYNEQF

V: TRBV6-2/TRBV6-3
J: TRBJ2-5
CDR3: ASRTQETQY

V: TRBV27
J: TRBJ2-1
CDR3: ASSLYAAAGGPWHNEQF

V: TRBV20-1
J: TRBJ1-1
CDR3: SANEDTEAF

V: TRBV5-6
J: TRBJ1-2
CDR3: ASSSMGGVNYGYT

V: TRBV19
J: TRBJ1-1
CDR3: ASSIGTANTEAF

V: TRBV10-3
J: TRBJ1-1
CDR3: AISGAQDTEAF

V: TRBV29-1
J: TRBJ2-1
CDR3: SVRTSGRENEQF

V: TRBV6-5
J: TRBJ1-3
CDR3: ASSYSEHSGNTIY

V: TRBV2
J: TRBJ2-3
CDR3: ASSEKSLPTDTQY